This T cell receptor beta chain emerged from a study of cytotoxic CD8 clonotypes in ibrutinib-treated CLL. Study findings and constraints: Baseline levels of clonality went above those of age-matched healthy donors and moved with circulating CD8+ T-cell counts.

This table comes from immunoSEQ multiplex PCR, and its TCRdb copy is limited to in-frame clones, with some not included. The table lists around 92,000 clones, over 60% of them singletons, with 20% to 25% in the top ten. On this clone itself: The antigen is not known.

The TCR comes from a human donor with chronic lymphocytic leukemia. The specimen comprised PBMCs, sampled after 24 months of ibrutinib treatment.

This chain's CDR3 is CASSFSQGANYEQYF. For the CDR3, the DNA is TGCGCCAGCAGCTTCAGCCAGGGGGCCAACTACGAGCAGTACTTC. The chain links TRBV5-1 to TRBJ2-7, with 8 bases aligning to TRBD1. The CDR3 covers 15 residues. The germline V gene has CDR1 SGHRS and CDR2 YFSETQ. V was pared by 2 bases and J by 3 bases, with 7 bases of the junction left unmatched. Full variable domain (missing parts from reference TRBV5-1 and TRBJ2-7): KAGVTQTPRYLIKTRGQQVTLSCSPISGHRSVSWYQQTPGQGLQFLFEYFSETQRNKGNFPGRFSGRQFSNSRSEMNVSTLELGDSALYLCASSFSQGANYEQYFGPGTRLTVT.